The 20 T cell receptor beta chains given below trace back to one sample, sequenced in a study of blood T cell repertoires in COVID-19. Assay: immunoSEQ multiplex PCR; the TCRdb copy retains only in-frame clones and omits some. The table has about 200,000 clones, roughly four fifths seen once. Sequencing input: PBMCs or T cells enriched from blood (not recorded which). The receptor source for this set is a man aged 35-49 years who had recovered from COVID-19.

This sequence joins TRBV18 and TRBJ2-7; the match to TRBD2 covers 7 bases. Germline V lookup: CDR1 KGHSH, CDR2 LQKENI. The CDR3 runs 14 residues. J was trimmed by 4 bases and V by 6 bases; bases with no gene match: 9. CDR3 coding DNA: TGTGCCAGCTCCTTTGGTCTAGCGGAATACGAGCAGTACTTC. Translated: CASSFGLAEYEQYF.

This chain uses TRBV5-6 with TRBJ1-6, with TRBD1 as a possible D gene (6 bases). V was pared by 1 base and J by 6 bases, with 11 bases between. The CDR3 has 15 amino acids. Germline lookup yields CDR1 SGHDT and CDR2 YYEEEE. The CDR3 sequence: CASSLSAGVNSPLHF. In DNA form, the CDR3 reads TGTGCCAGCAGCTTGTCGGCAGGGGTTAATTCACCCCTCCACTTT. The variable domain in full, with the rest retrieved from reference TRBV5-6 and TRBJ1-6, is DAGVTQSPTHLIKTRGQQVTLRCSPKSGHDTVSWYQQALGQGPQFIFQYYEEEERQRGNFPDRFSGHQFPNYSSELNVNALLLGDSALYLCASSLSAGVNSPLHFGNGTRLTVT.

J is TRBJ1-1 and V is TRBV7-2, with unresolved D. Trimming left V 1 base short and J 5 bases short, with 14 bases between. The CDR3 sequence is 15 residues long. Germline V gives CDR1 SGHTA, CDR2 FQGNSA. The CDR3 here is CASSLVPNAGTEAFF. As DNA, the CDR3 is TGTGCCAGCAGCTTAGTCCCCAATGCGGGGACTGAAGCTTTCTTT.

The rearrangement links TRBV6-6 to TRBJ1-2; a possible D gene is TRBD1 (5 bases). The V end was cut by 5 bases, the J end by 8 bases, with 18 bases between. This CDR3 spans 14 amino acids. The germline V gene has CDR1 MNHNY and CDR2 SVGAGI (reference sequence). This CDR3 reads CASSPVGGPAGYTF. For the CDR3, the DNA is TGTGCCAGCAGTCCCGTGGGGGGACCGGCCGGCTACACCTTC.

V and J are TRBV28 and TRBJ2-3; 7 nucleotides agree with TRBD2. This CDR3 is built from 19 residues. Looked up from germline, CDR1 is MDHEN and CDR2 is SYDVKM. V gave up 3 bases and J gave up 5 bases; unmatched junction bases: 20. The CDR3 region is CASSFPPTTSTFVGDTQYF. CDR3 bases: TGTGCCAGCAGTTTTCCCCCAACGACTAGCACGTTCGTGGGAGATACGCAGTATTTT.

The CDR3 DNA sequence: TGTGCCAGCAGTGAAGGCTTGGAGGGGGCCAAAAACATTCAGTACTTC. Protein product: CASSEGLEGAKNIQYF. The chain couples TRBV6-1 to TRBJ2-4, with a possible D match to TRBD2 (6 bases). Trimming shortened V by 1 base and J by 1 base, and 11 bases separated the two germline ends. There are 16 residues in the CDR3. The germline V gene has CDR1 MNHNS and CDR2 SASEGT.

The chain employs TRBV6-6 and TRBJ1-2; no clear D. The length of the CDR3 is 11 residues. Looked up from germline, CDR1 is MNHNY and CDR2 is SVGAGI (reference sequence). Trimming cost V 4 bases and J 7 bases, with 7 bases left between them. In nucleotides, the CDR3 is TGTGCCAGCAGTTCACGGGTTGGCTACACCTTC. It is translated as CASSSRVGYTF.

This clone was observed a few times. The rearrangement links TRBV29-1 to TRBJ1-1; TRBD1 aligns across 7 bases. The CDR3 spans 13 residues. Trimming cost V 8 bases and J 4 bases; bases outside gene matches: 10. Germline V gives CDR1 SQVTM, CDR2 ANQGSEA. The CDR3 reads CSSVTGLGTEAFF. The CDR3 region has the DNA TGCAGCTCAGTGACAGGGCTGGGCACTGAAGCTTTCTTT. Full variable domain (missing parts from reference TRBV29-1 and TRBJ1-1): SAVISQKPSRDICQRGTSLTIQCQVDSQVTMMFWYRQQPGQSLTLIATANQGSEATYESGFVIDKFPISRPNLTFSTLTVSNMSPEDSSIYLCSSVTGLGTEAFFGQGTRLTVV.

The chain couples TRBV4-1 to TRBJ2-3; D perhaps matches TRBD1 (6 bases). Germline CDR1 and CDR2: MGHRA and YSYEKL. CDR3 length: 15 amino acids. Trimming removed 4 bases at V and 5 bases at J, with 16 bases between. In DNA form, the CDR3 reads TGCGCCAGCAGCCCGAGCGGACAGATGGGAGATACGCAGTATTTT. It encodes CASSPSGQMGDTQYF.

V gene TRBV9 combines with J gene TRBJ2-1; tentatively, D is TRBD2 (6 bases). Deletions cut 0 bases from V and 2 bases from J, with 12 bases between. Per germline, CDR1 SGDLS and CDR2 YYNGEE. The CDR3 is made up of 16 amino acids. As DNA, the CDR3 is TGTGCCAGCAGCGTAGGGGGCGGGGACGCCTACAATGAGCAGTTCTTC. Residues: CASSVGGGDAYNEQFF.

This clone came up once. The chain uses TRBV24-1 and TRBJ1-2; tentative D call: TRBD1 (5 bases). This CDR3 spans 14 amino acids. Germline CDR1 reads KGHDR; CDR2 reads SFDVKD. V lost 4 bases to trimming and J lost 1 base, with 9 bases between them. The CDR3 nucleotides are TGTGCCACCAGTGAAGCAGGGTATAACTATGGCTACACCTTC. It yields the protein CATSEAGYNYGYTF.

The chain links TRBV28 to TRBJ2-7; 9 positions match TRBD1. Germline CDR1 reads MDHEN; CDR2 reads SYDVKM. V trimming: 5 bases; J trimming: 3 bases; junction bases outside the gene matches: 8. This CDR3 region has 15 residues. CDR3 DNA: TGTGCCAGCAGTCTAATGCCGGGACAGGGCTACGAGCAGTACTTC. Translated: CASSLMPGQGYEQYF. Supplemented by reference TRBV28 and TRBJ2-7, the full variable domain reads DVKVTQSSRYLVKRTGEKVFLECVQDMDHENMFWYRQDPGLGLRLIYFSYDVKMKEKGDIPEGYSVSREKKERFSLILESASTNQTSMYLCASSLMPGQGYEQYFGPGTRLTVT.

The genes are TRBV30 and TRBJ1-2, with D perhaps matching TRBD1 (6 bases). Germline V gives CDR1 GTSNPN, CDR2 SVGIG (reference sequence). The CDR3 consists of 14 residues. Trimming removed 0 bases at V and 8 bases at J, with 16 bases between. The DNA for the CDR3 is TGTGCCTGGAGTGTCCCGGGACACAAACAGGGCTACACCTTC. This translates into CAWSVPGHKQGYTF.

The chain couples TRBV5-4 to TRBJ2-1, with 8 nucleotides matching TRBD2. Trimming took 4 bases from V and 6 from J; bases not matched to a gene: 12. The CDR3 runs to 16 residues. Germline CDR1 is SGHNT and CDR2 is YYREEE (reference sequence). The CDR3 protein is CASSANQGAGGNEQFF. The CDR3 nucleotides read TGTGCCAGCAGCGCAAACCAGGGTGCGGGGGGCAATGAGCAGTTCTTC.

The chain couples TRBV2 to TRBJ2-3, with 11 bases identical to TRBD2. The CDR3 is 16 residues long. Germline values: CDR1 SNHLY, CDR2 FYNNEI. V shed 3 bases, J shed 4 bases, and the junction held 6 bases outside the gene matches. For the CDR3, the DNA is TGTGCCAGCAGTGACCTGACTAGCGGGAACCCAGATACGCAGTATTTT. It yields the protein CASSDLTSGNPDTQYF.

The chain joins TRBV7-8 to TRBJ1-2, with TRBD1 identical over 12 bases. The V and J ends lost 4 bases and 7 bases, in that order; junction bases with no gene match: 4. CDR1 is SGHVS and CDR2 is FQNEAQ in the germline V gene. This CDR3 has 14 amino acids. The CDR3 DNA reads TGTGCCAGCAGCTCGGGACAGGGGGCGTTTGGCTACACCTTC. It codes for CASSSGQGAFGYTF.

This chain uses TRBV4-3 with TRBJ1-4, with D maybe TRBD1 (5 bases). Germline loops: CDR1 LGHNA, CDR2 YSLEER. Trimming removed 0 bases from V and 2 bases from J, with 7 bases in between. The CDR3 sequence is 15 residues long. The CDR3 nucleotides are TGCGCCAGCAGCCAAGACCGGGGGACTAATGAAAAACTGTTTTTT. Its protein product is CASSQDRGTNEKLFF.

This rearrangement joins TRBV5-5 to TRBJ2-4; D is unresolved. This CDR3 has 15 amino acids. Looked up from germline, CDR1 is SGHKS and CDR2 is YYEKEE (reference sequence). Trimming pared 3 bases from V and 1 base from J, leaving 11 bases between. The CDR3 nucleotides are TGTGCCAGCAGCTGGAACAGTCCGGCCAAAAACATTCAGTACTTC. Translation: CASSWNSPAKNIQYF. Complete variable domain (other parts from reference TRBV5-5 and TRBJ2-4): DAGVTQSPTHLIKTRGQQVTLRCSPISGHKSVSWYQQVLGQGPQFIFQYYEKEERGRGNFPDRFSARQFPNYSSELNVNALLLGDSALYLCASSWNSPAKNIQYFGAGTRLSVL.

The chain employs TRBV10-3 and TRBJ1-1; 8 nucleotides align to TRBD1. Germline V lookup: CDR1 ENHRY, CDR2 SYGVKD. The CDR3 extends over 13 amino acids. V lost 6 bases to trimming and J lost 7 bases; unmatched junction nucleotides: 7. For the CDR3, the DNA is TGTGCCATCAGGGAGACAGGGGAGGATGAAGCTTTCTTT. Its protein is CAIRETGEDEAFF.

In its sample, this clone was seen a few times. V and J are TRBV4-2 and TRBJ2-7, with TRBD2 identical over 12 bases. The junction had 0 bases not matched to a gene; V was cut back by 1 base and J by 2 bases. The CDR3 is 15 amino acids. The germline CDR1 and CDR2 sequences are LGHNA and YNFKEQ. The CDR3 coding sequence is TGTGCCAGCAGCCAAGGACTAGCGGGAGCCTACGAGCAGTACTTC. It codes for CASSQGLAGAYEQYF.